The rows below give T cell receptor beta chains drawn from one sample of a study of blood T cell repertoires in COVID-19. Sequenced by immunoSEQ multiplex PCR; TCRdb stores in-frame clones only, minus some. The table shows roughly 46,000 clones, with roughly 80% occurring only once. Specimen: peripheral blood. The receptor source for this set is a man aged 60 to 69 with acute or convalescent COVID-19. CDR3s include the opening cysteine and the closing phenylalanine or tryptophan. D genes are given only for firm matches. Size is omitted from some rows. Given values are once, few, many or a class for expanded clones.

j_gene	d_gene	v_gene	abundance	CDR3nt	CDR3aa
TRBJ2-1	TRBD2	TRBV5-6	NA	TGTGCCAGCAGCTATAGCGGGGGGGCGAGTGAGCAGTTCTTC	CASSYSGGASEQFF
TRBJ1-1	NA	TRBV12-3/TRBV12-4	NA	TGTGCCAGCAGCCCGTGGAACACTGAAGCTTTCTTT	CASSPWNTEAFF
TRBJ2-7	NA	TRBV5-6	NA	TGTGCCAGCAGCTTCGGGGGAGGCGAGCAGTACTTC	CASSFGGGEQYF
TRBJ1-1	NA	TRBV4-1	few	TGCGCCAGCAGCCAAGAGAGTGTCACTTTAATGAACACTGAAGCTTTCTTT	CASSQESVTLMNTEAFF
TRBJ2-1	NA	TRBV12-3/TRBV12-4	once	TGTGCCAGCAATCCTTCCGACAATGAGCAGTTCTTC	CASNPSDNEQFF
TRBJ1-1	NA	TRBV29-1	NA	TGCAGCGTCCGAGGCCAGCAGAACACTGAAGCTTTCTTT	CSVRGQQNTEAFF
TRBJ2-5	TRBD1	TRBV24-1	NA	TGTGCCACCAGTGACCCGGGACAGGTCCCAGGAGAGACCCAGTACTTC	CATSDPGQVPGETQYF
TRBJ2-7	NA	TRBV7-6	NA	TGTGCCAGCAGCTTAGGGCCAGGGGTTCCCTACGAGCAGTACTTC	CASSLGPGVPYEQYF
TRBJ2-1	TRBD2	TRBV2	NA	TGTGCCAGCAGCGCGGGGGACTACAATGAGCAGTTCTTC	CASSAGDYNEQFF
TRBJ1-1	NA	TRBV19	NA	TGTGCCAGTAGTATTAAGGAGAAGAACACTGAAGCTTTCTTT	CASSIKEKNTEAFF
TRBJ2-3	NA	TRBV27	NA	TGTGCCACCAGCGAAGTCGGGGCAGATACGCAGTATTTT	CATSEVGADTQYF
TRBJ1-2	NA	TRBV7-2	NA	TGTGCCAGCAGCTTAGAGTTGGCTGGCTACACCTTC	CASSLELAGYTF
TRBJ1-2	TRBD1	TRBV11-2	NA	TGTGCCAGCAGCCTGGGACAGGGTTTTAGTGGCTACACCTTC	CASSLGQGFSGYTF
TRBJ1-5	NA	TRBV30	NA	TGTGCCTGGAGTACCACGGGGGTTTCCAATCAGCCCCAGCATTTT	CAWSTTGVSNQPQHF
TRBJ1-1	NA	TRBV19	few	TGTGCCAGTAGTATGGTGGGGGGGAACACTGAAGCTTTCTTT	CASSMVGGNTEAFF
TRBJ1-1	TRBD1	TRBV11-3	few	TGTGCCAGCAGCAAACAGGGGGACACTGAAGCTTTCTTT	CASSKQGDTEAFF